The next 24 T cell receptor beta chains were all read from a single sample in a study of T cell changes during pregnancy in multiple sclerosis. Repertoires were generated with immunoSEQ multiplex PCR, while TCRdb's copy carries only in-frame clones and drops some. Of about 40,000 clones listed, about 87% were seen once; the top ten hold approximately 5.3%. The source was peripheral blood, collected in the first trimester of pregnancy. The receptors derive from a female donor in good health, enrolled as a control in a pregnancy study.

This chain joins TRBV9 and TRBJ2-1; D perhaps matches TRBD2 (6 bases). Deletions cut 3 bases from V and 8 bases from J, with 12 bases between. CDR3 length equals 13 residues. Germline lookup yields CDR1 SGDLS and CDR2 YYNGEE. CDR3 bases: TGTGCCAGCAGCGACCGGGAGACGGATGAGCAGTTCTTC. It yields the protein CASSDRETDEQFF.

V usage is TRBV7-8 and J usage is TRBJ2-7; 7 bases match TRBD1. The ends lost 2 bases at V and 3 bases at J; junction bases unmatched: 7. The CDR3 is made up of 15 amino acids. Germline V gives CDR1 SGHVS, CDR2 FQNEAQ. The CDR3 protein is CASSLSRQGVYEQYF. In nucleotides, the CDR3 is TGTGCCAGCAGCTTATCTCGACAGGGAGTCTACGAGCAGTACTTC.

The chain couples TRBV7-3 to TRBJ2-1; D is possibly TRBD2 (5 bases). Trimming shortened V by 0 bases and J by 8 bases, and 14 bases separated the two germline ends. CDR3 length: 15 amino acids. Germline V gene sequence: CDR1 SGHTA, CDR2 FQGTGA. As DNA, the CDR3 is TGTGCCAGCAGCTTAACAGGGAAGGAGGCCTATGAGCAGTTCTTC. Protein product: CASSLTGKEAYEQFF.

The J gene is TRBJ1-5, the V gene TRBV7-8; 7 bases are a match to TRBD1. The CDR3 loop spans 14 amino acids. Trimming cost V 1 base and J 6 bases; bases outside gene matches: 3. Germline V gene sequence: CDR1 SGHVS, CDR2 FQNEAQ. CDR3 sequence reads: CASSLGQGSQPQHF. Written as DNA, the CDR3 is TGTGCCAGCAGCTTAGGACAGGGTAGTCAGCCCCAGCATTTT.

The chain employs TRBV2 and TRBJ2-7; 8 nucleotides match TRBD1. Germline V gene sequence: CDR1 SNHLY, CDR2 FYNNEI. The CDR3 is 15 amino acids. Trimming took 7 bases from V and 1 from J; bases not matched to a gene: 9. The CDR3 is CASTGDRGKSYEQYF. DNA of the CDR3: TGTGCCAGCACCGGCGACAGGGGAAAATCCTACGAGCAGTACTTC.

The DNA for the CDR3 is TGTGCCAGCAGTTCCGGGGGGGGTAATTCACCCCTCCACTTT. Encoded protein: CASSSGGGNSPLHF. The chain links TRBV28 to TRBJ1-6; tentatively, D is TRBD1 (5 bases). The germline V gene has CDR1 MDHEN and CDR2 SYDVKM. CDR3 size: 14 residues. With 4 bases removed from V and 6 bases from J, the gap between germline ends came to 10 bases.

The V and J genes are TRBV21-1 and TRBJ1-1; the table's D call of TRBD1 was not tested on the DNA. TRBV21-1 is a listed pseudogene. This CDR3 region has 17 residues. The DNA for the CDR3 is TGTGCCAGCAGCATTCCGGGACAGGGGTACGTGAACACTGAAGCTTTCTTT. It is translated as CASSIPGQGYVNTEAFF.

This rearrangement joins TRBV28 to TRBJ1-5, with D perhaps matching TRBD1 (6 bases). In germline, CDR1 is MDHEN, CDR2 SYDVKM. The V end lost 6 bases, the J end lost 1 base, and 16 bases lay between the germline ends. The CDR3 consists of 16 residues. The CDR3 DNA sequence: TGTGCCAGCAGGCCGCTCCGGGACAAGAGCAATCAGCCCCAGCATTTT. Translation: CASRPLRDKSNQPQHF.

The chain combines TRBV4-3 with TRBJ2-5, with TRBD2 identical over 12 bases. The CDR3 is 17 residues long. Trimming at V came to 0 bases and at J to 4 bases, leaving 6 bases not matched to a gene. Germline CDR1 and CDR2: LGHNA and YSLEER. CDR3 nucleotides: TGCGCCAGCAGCCAAGATCTAGCGGGGGGGCCCAGAGAGACCCAGTACTTC. Encoded protein: CASSQDLAGGPRETQYF.

DNA for the CDR3: TGTGCCAGCAGTGAAAATGGCAGGGATGGCTACACCTTC. This encodes CASSENGRDGYTF. The rearrangement joins TRBV6-1 to TRBJ1-2, with D perhaps matching TRBD1 (5 bases). Germline V gene lookup returns CDR1 MNHNS and CDR2 SASEGT. V lost 2 bases and J 6 bases, leaving 10 bases between the germline ends. This CDR3 contains 13 residues.

V and J are TRBV5-6 and TRBJ2-1; TRBD2 matches 13 bases. Per germline, CDR1 SGHDT and CDR2 YYEEEE. CDR3 size: 16 residues. The V and J ends lost 4 bases and 7 bases, in that order; junction bases with no gene match: 8. The CDR3 region has the DNA TGTGCCAGCAGCAAAACTAGCGGGGGGGCGAGGAATGAGCAGTTCTTC. Residues: CASSKTSGGARNEQFF.

V gene TRBV4-3 combines with J gene TRBJ1-1, with D uncertain. The germline V gene encodes CDR1 LGHNA and CDR2 YSLEER. This CDR3 has 14 residues. V dropped 1 base and J dropped 0 bases, with 6 bases sitting between them. CDR3 sequence: CASSQGSMNTEAFF. CDR3 coding DNA: TGCGCCAGCAGCCAAGGGTCTATGAACACTGAAGCTTTCTTT.

The chain has TRBV4-1 and TRBJ2-7; 9 bases are shared with TRBD2. V was clipped by 1 base and J by 0 bases; unmatched bases: 10. CDR1 is MGHRA, CDR2 YSYEKL, per germline. CDR3 length: 18 residues. The CDR3 nucleotides are TGCGCCAGCAGCCAAGGGGTTGGAGCGGGAGGCCTCTCCTACGAGCAGTACTTC. Translated: CASSQGVGAGGLSYEQYF.

The chain joins TRBV6-6 to TRBJ1-3; D unresolved. Trimming cost V 2 bases and J 4 bases, with 12 bases left between them. CDR1 and CDR2 (germline): MNHNY, SVGAGI (reference sequence). The CDR3 covers 15 residues. CDR3: CASSYPREGGNTIYF. The DNA for the CDR3 is TGTGCCAGCAGTTACCCCCGGGAGGGAGGAAACACCATATATTTT.

This sequence joins TRBV5-1 and TRBJ2-7, with a possible D match to TRBD2 (5 bases). Germline V CDR1 and CDR2: SGHRS, YFSETQ. Trimming removed 3 bases at V and 0 bases at J, with 10 bases between. This CDR3 has 14 residues. CDR3: CASSSGLRSYEQYF. The CDR3 DNA follows: TGCGCCAGCAGCTCAGGACTCCGCTCCTACGAGCAGTACTTC.

The J gene is TRBJ2-7, the V gene TRBV5-1, with D possibly being TRBD2 (5 bases). V was clipped by 4 bases and J by 7 bases, with 12 bases between them. Germline V gene lookup returns CDR1 SGHRS and CDR2 YFSETQ. There are 12 residues in the CDR3. The CDR3 region has the DNA TGCGCCAGCAGCCGGGCTAGCCAAGAGCAGTACTTC. Its translation is CASSRASQEQYF. Based on the CDR3 plus reference TRBV5-1 and TRBJ2-7, the full variable domain is KAGVTQTPRYLIKTRGQQVTLSCSPISGHRSVSWYQQTPGQGLQFLFEYFSETQRNKGNFPGRFSGRQFSNSRSEMNVSTLELGDSALYLCASSRASQEQYFGPGTRLTVT.

V is TRBV9 and J is TRBJ2-5; D gene uncertain. Per the germline V gene, CDR1 is SGDLS and CDR2 is YYNGEE. The length of the CDR3 is 14 residues. V lost 0 bases, J lost 5 bases, and 11 bases lay in between. The chain's CDR3 is CASSVASLGETQYF. CDR3 sequence (DNA): TGTGCCAGCAGCGTAGCATCCCTCGGGGAGACCCAGTACTTC.

The genes are TRBV5-1 and TRBJ2-7; 7 bases agree with TRBD1. This CDR3 has 14 amino acids. Trimming took 5 bases from V and 1 from J; bases not matched to a gene: 6. The germline V gene has CDR1 SGHRS and CDR2 YFSETQ. CDR3 amino acids: CASRYRQGSYEQYF. In nucleotides, the CDR3 is TGCGCCAGCAGATACCGACAGGGTTCCTACGAGCAGTACTTC. The complete variable domain, with remaining parts taken from reference TRBV5-1 and TRBJ2-7, reads KAGVTQTPRYLIKTRGQQVTLSCSPISGHRSVSWYQQTPGQGLQFLFEYFSETQRNKGNFPGRFSGRQFSNSRSEMNVSTLELGDSALYLCASRYRQGSYEQYFGPGTRLTVT.

The gene calls are TRBV7-3 and TRBJ1-2; 9 positions agree with TRBD1. The germline V gene has CDR1 SGHTA and CDR2 FQGTGA. The trim removed 5 bases at V and 8 bases at J, leaving 12 bases unmatched. The CDR3 consists of 15 residues. The CDR3 protein is CASSPQPGTGTGYTF. CDR3 nucleotide sequence: TGTGCCAGCAGCCCCCAGCCCGGGACAGGGACCGGCTACACCTTC.

The V call is TRBV5-4, the J call TRBJ2-1; D possibly corresponds to TRBD2 (5 bases). The CDR3 runs to 13 residues. Germline V gene lookup returns CDR1 SGHNT and CDR2 YYREEE (reference sequence). The V and J ends lost 5 bases and 7 bases respectively, with 13 bases between them. CDR3 amino acids: CASSLTGGNEQFF. DNA of the CDR3: TGTGCCAGCAGTCTCACGGGCGGGAATGAGCAGTTCTTC.

In the case of this clone: Because the CDR3 is missing its conserved closing phenylalanine or tryptophan, this is likely a read error. This rearrangement joins TRBV30 to TRBJ1-2; 7 positions agree with TRBD1. V was pared by 4 bases and J by 2 bases, with 4 bases of the junction left unmatched. This CDR3 is 13 amino acids long. The germline V gene encodes CDR1 GTSNPN and CDR2 SVGIG (reference sequence). CDR3 sequence reads: CAWNGQANYGYTL. CDR3 sequence (DNA): TGTGCCTGGAACGGACAGGCGAACTATGGCTACACCCTC.

The genes are TRBV19 and TRBJ2-7; TRBD1 aligns across 8 bases. This CDR3 spans 16 amino acids. The J segment lost 3 bases and the V segment lost 5 bases, leaving 12 bases of the junction unmatched. Germline V lookup: CDR1 LNHDA, CDR2 SQIVND (reference sequence). CDR3 nucleotide sequence: TGTGCCAGTAGTCCCGTACCGGGACAGGTTTTCTACGAGCAGTACTTC. It codes for CASSPVPGQVFYEQYF.

The V call is TRBV7-9, the J call TRBJ1-6; 9 nucleotides match TRBD1. The germline V gene encodes CDR1 SEHNR and CDR2 FQNEAQ (reference sequence). CDR3 length: 18 residues. V was pared by 3 bases and J by 9 bases, with 15 bases of the junction left unmatched. For the CDR3, the DNA is TGTGCCAGCAGCTTGGGGACAGGGTTTATGGGGGAGAGTTCACCCCTCCACTTT. This codes for CASSLGTGFMGESSPLHF.

The CDR3 loop reads CASSLDRTGTSGANVLTF. CDR3 in DNA: TGTGCCAGCAGTTTAGATAGAACAGGGACATCTGGGGCCAACGTCCTGACTTTC. The rearrangement uses TRBV27 and TRBJ2-6; D possibly corresponds to TRBD1 (6 bases). V gave up 2 bases and J gave up 1 base, with 15 bases separating them. CDR1 is MNHEY, CDR2 SMNVEV, per germline (reference sequence). The CDR3 is 18 residues long. The whole variable domain, remainder taken from reference TRBV27 and TRBJ2-6, is EAQVTQNPRYLITVTGKKLTVTCSQNMNHEYMSWYRQDPGLGLRQIYYSMNVEVTDKGDVPEGYKVSRKEKRNFPLILESPSPNQTSLYFCASSLDRTGTSGANVLTFGAGSRLTVL.